Listed here are 28 T cell receptor beta chains from one sample, sequenced in a study of blood T cell repertoires in COVID-19. TCRdb's copy holds only in-frame clones and misses some; the assay was immunoSEQ multiplex PCR. The sample lists hundreds of thousands of clones, about 91% occurring once. Sequenced sample: PBMCs or T cells enriched from blood (not recorded which). The receptors shown here come from a woman in her 50s with acute COVID-19.

V is TRBV30 and J is TRBJ1-1; D is possibly TRBD1 (5 bases). The CDR3 has 13 residues. V lost 0 bases, J lost 4 bases, and 9 bases lay in between. CDR1 GTSNPN and CDR2 SVGIG come from the germline V gene (reference sequence). This CDR3 reads CAWSVTVGTEAFF. The CDR3 DNA sequence: TGTGCCTGGAGTGTGACAGTGGGCACTGAAGCTTTCTTT.

V usage is TRBV9 and J usage is TRBJ1-2; 9 bases map to TRBD1. The CDR3 has 12 residues. The V segment lost 3 bases and the J segment 7 bases; nucleotides outside the gene matches: 1. CDR1 and CDR2 from the germline V gene are SGDLS and YYNGEE. CDR3 DNA sequence: TGTGCCAGCAGCGGGGACAGGGCTGGCTACACCTTC. This encodes CASSGDRAGYTF. Looking up the rest from reference TRBV9 and TRBJ1-2 gives the full variable domain: DSGVTQTPKHLITATGQRVTLRCSPRSGDLSVYWYQQSLDQGLQFLIQYYNGEERAKGNILERFSAQQFPDLHSELNLSSLELGDSALYFCASSGDRAGYTFGSGTRLTVV.

The chain employs TRBV7-9 and TRBJ2-7; D gene uncertain. V shed 0 bases and J shed 3 bases, with 12 bases lying between them. CDR3 size: 15 residues. The germline gives CDR1 SEHNR, CDR2 FQNEAQ (reference sequence). CDR3 in DNA: TGTGCCAGCAGCTTAGCCGGAGCCCACGGCTACGAGCAGTACTTC. Translating gives CASSLAGAHGYEQYF. Using reference TRBV7-9 and TRBJ2-7 for the parts outside the CDR3, the full variable domain is DTGVSQNPRHKITKRGQNVTFRCDPISEHNRLYWYRQTLGQGPEFLTYFQNEAQLEKSRLLSDRFSAERPKGSFSTLEIQRTEQGDSAMYLCASSLAGAHGYEQYFGPGTRLTVT.

The CDR3 nucleotides are TGTGCCAGCAGCGTCCGCCGGGACAGTGGCACAGATACGCAGTATTTT. Protein: CASSVRRDSGTDTQYF. The chain has TRBV7-8 and TRBJ2-3, with TRBD1 matching 7 bases. Germline lookup yields CDR1 SGHVS and CDR2 FQNEAQ. CDR3 length: 16 residues. With V trimmed by 5 bases and J by 1 base, 9 bases remained unmatched.

The chain has TRBV6-5 and TRBJ2-1, with D perhaps matching TRBD1 (5 bases). Germline V gene lookup returns CDR1 MNHEY and CDR2 SVGAGI. CDR3 length equals 14 residues. Trimming left V 6 bases short and J 3 bases short, with 12 bases between. Written as DNA, the CDR3 is TGTGCCAGCAGGGTGGGGCTAGACTACAATGAGCAGTTCTTC. It is translated as CASRVGLDYNEQFF.

The genes are TRBV5-1 and TRBJ1-1, with D perhaps TRBD1 (6 bases). The V gene lost 3 bases and the J gene lost 5 bases, with 11 bases spanning the gap. Germline CDR1 SGHRS, CDR2 YFSETQ. The CDR3 contains 13 residues. This CDR3 is CASSSGEGTEAFF. The CDR3 DNA is TGCGCCAGCAGCTCAGGGGAGGGGACTGAAGCTTTCTTT.

Here the CDR3 DNA reads TGTGCCAGCAGCTTATCTTCGACAGGGGGCCCGTTCTTC. Protein sequence: CASSLSSTGGPFF. The gene calls are TRBV7-8 and TRBJ2-1; 10 bases fit TRBD1. The germline V gene has CDR1 SGHVS and CDR2 FQNEAQ. J gave up 15 bases and V 2 bases, and 7 bases lay outside the gene matches. The CDR3 runs 13 residues.

The genes are TRBV29-1 and TRBJ2-1; 10 positions match TRBD1. The CDR3 has 15 residues. The V gene's germline CDR1 is SQVTM and CDR2 ANQGSEA. The V gene end was trimmed by 4 bases and the J gene end by 8 bases; junction bases not matched to a gene: 11. CDR3 protein: CSVVRRQGAGDEQFF. The CDR3 DNA is TGCAGCGTTGTTAGGCGACAGGGGGCTGGGGATGAGCAGTTCTTC.

V is TRBV27 and J is TRBJ1-6; a weak D match, TRBD1 (6 bases). V was cut by 5 bases and J by 10 bases, with 18 bases left in between. CDR1 is MNHEY and CDR2 is SMNVEV in the germline V gene (reference sequence). The CDR3 contains 15 residues. The CDR3 is CASSTSTGNGSPLHF. The DNA of the CDR3 is TGTGCCAGCAGTACCTCTACAGGGAATGGGTCACCCCTCCACTTT.

V usage is TRBV19 and J usage is TRBJ2-1; TRBD1 is a possible D gene (6 bases). Deletions cut 6 bases from V and 8 bases from J, with 17 bases between. The CDR3 loop spans 14 amino acids. Germline lookup yields CDR1 LNHDA and CDR2 SQIVND (reference sequence). CDR3 loop: CASRPTGRGYEQFF. CDR3 DNA sequence: TGTGCCAGTAGGCCTACAGGGAGAGGGTATGAGCAGTTCTTC.

The CDR3 sequence: CASDGGTSQNNEQFF. The CDR3 bases are TGTGCCAGTGATGGTGGGACTAGCCAAAACAATGAGCAGTTCTTC. The V gene is TRBV19, the J gene TRBJ2-1, with 9 nucleotides matching TRBD2. Per the germline V gene, CDR1 is LNHDA and CDR2 is SQIVND (reference sequence). J was trimmed by 5 bases and V by 8 bases; bases with no gene match: 10. The CDR3 spans 15 residues.

The gene calls are TRBV9 and TRBJ2-3; D not resolved. The CDR3 is 13 amino acids. Trimming took 2 bases from V and 3 from J, leaving 7 bases between them. CDR1 is SGDLS, CDR2 YYNGEE, per germline. CDR3 bases: TGTGCCAGCAGCGTCTCTTCGACAGATACGCAGTATTTT. Its translation is CASSVSSTDTQYF.

This clone was seen ten or more times. The chain couples TRBV5-1 to TRBJ2-7; D is perhaps TRBD1 (5 bases). The CDR3 totals 16 residues. Germline-derived CDR1 and CDR2 are SGHRS and YFSETQ. V lost 3 bases and J 6 bases, leaving 22 bases between the germline ends. CDR3 protein: CASSWAPTGTGVEQYF. The DNA of the CDR3 is TGCGCCAGCAGCTGGGCGCCTACAGGTACTGGTGTCGAGCAGTACTTC.

This sequence joins TRBV19 and TRBJ2-7; D may be TRBD2 (5 bases). The CDR3 totals 14 residues. Germline CDR1 reads LNHDA; CDR2 reads SQIVND (reference sequence). V was shortened by 0 bases and J by 6 bases, with 12 bases between the two germline ends. The CDR3 bases are TGTGCCAGTAGTATAGATTTAGGAGGCCTCGAGCAGTACTTC. Residues: CASSIDLGGLEQYF.

This chain links TRBV11-2 with TRBJ2-2; 13 nucleotides match TRBD2. The ends lost 5 bases at V and 6 bases at J; junction bases unmatched: 6. CDR1 SGHAT and CDR2 FQNNGV come from the germline V gene. There are 16 residues in the CDR3. The DNA of the CDR3 is TGTGCCAGCAGCCCCCAACTAGCGGGAGGGGCCGGGGAGCTGTTTTTT. Its translation is CASSPQLAGGAGELFF.

As to this clone: Other DNA sequences in the same sample also yield this CDR3. The genes are TRBV27 and TRBJ1-1; the D is unclear. Trimming took 3 bases from V and 1 from J, leaving 6 bases between them. CDR1 MNHEY and CDR2 SMNVEV come from the germline V gene (reference sequence). CDR3 length: 13 amino acids. This CDR3 is CASSLRGNTEAFF. The CDR3 DNA reads as TGTGCCAGCAGTTTGCGGGGGAACACTGAAGCTTTCTTT.

The CDR3 sequence is CASSQDPGATSGNTIYF. In DNA form, the CDR3 reads TGCGCCAGCAGCCAAGACCCAGGGGCCACCTCTGGAAACACCATATATTTT. The chain links TRBV4-1 to TRBJ1-3; weak D call: TRBD1 (6 bases). The CDR3 length is 17 residues. Trimming took off 0 bases at V and 0 bases at J, with 12 bases between the two ends. Germline-derived CDR1 and CDR2 are MGHRA and YSYEKL.

This chain joins TRBV5-1 and TRBJ1-4; 9 bases map to TRBD1. J lost 4 bases, V lost 4 bases, and 14 bases had no gene match. The length of the CDR3 is 18 residues. The germline V gene has CDR1 SGHRS and CDR2 YFSETQ. Here the CDR3 DNA reads TGCGCCAGCAGCCCGGCGGCGGGAGGACAGGGGCTTAATGAAAAACTGTTTTTT. Protein: CASSPAAGGQGLNEKLFF.

The genes are TRBV6-6 and TRBJ1-5, with D hard to call. This CDR3 region has 12 residues. V was shortened by 7 bases and J by 0 bases, with 4 bases between the two germline ends. Germline assignment: CDR1 MNHNY and CDR2 SVGAGI (reference sequence). The CDR3 region is CASTGSNQPQHF. CDR3 nucleotides: TGTGCCAGCACGGGTAGCAATCAGCCCCAGCATTTT.

V usage is TRBV3-1 (or the pseudogene TRBV3-2) and J usage is TRBJ2-1; the D is unclear. This CDR3 contains 13 residues. V was cut by 4 bases and J by 4 bases, with 8 bases left in between. Germline-derived CDR1 and CDR2 are LGHDT and YNNKEL (reference sequence). The CDR3 DNA reads as TGTGCCAGCAGCCTGATAGAGTACAATGAGCAGTTCTTC. It codes for CASSLIEYNEQFF.

This chain uses TRBV7-2 with TRBJ1-4; D is unclear. CDR1 is SGHTA, CDR2 FQGNSA, per germline. V gave up 3 bases and J gave up 0 bases, with 8 bases separating them. This CDR3 comprises 15 residues. CDR3 amino acids: CASSFYTSTNEKLFF. CDR3 sequence (DNA): TGTGCCAGCAGCTTTTACACCTCAACTAATGAAAAACTGTTTTTT. Filled out from reference TRBV7-2 and TRBJ1-4, the complete variable domain reads GAGVSQSPSNKVTEKGKDVELRCDPISGHTALYWYRQSLGQGLEFLIYFQGNSAPDKSGLPSDRFSAERTGGSVSTLTIQRTQQEDSAVYLCASSFYTSTNEKLFFGSGTQLSVL.

The rearrangement links TRBV9 to TRBJ2-7, with 7 bases fitting TRBD2. The V gene end was trimmed by 0 bases and the J gene end by 2 bases; junction bases not matched to a gene: 5. The CDR3 loop spans 15 amino acids. CDR1 is SGDLS and CDR2 is YYNGEE in the germline V gene. CDR3 amino acids: CASSVGGRDAYEQYF. The CDR3 region has the DNA TGTGCCAGCAGCGTAGGAGGGAGGGACGCCTACGAGCAGTACTTC.

CDR3 nucleotides: TGTGCCAGCAGCTTAGAACAGGGGGCCTACAATGAGCAGTTCTTC. This encodes CASSLEQGAYNEQFF. This chain connects TRBV11-1 to TRBJ2-1; 8 nucleotides align to TRBD1. V was pared by 1 base and J by 2 bases, with 1 base of the junction left unmatched. The germline CDR1 and CDR2 sequences are SGHAT and FQDESV (reference sequence). The CDR3 has 15 amino acids.

This chain connects TRBV6-1 to TRBJ1-5, with TRBD1 identical over 7 bases. The V and J ends lost 2 bases and 2 bases, in that order; junction bases with no gene match: 9. CDR1 is MNHNS, CDR2 SASEGT, per germline. The CDR3 runs to 17 residues. The CDR3 spells CASSEFRGALGNQPQHF. The DNA for the CDR3 is TGTGCCAGCAGTGAATTCAGGGGGGCGCTCGGCAATCAGCCCCAGCATTTT.

This clone was picked up a small number of times. The gene calls are TRBV7-9 and TRBJ1-4, with TRBD1 identical over 7 bases. This CDR3 comprises 15 residues. The J segment lost 4 bases and the V segment lost 5 bases, leaving 7 bases of the junction unmatched. Per germline, CDR1 SEHNR and CDR2 FQNEAQ (reference sequence). The chain's CDR3 is CASSPPRQGNEKLFF. CDR3 coding DNA: TGTGCCAGCAGCCCCCCCCGACAGGGTAATGAAAAACTGTTTTTT.

V is TRBV27 and J is TRBJ1-6; 9 bases match TRBD1. This CDR3 comprises 18 residues. Germline assignment: CDR1 MNHEY and CDR2 SMNVEV (reference sequence). Losses at the gene ends were 6 bases for V and 0 bases for J; bases not matched to a gene: 9. This CDR3 is CASSSRDRASSYNSPLHF. CDR3 nucleotides: TGTGCCAGCAGCTCAAGGGACAGGGCGAGCTCCTATAATTCACCCCTCCACTTT.

The J gene is TRBJ1-2, the V gene TRBV29-1; 8 bases fit TRBD1. The CDR3 consists of 13 residues. Germline trimming cut 8 bases from V and 2 bases from J; bases unmatched to any gene: 7. CDR1 SQVTM and CDR2 ANQGSEA come from the germline V gene. In DNA, the CDR3 is TGCAGCAGCACCAGGGGGCTAAACTATGGCTACACCTTC. Amino acid sequence: CSSTRGLNYGYTF.

The table lists this clone with a count of one. J is TRBJ1-4 and V is TRBV28; a possible D gene is TRBD1 (5 bases). V was pared by 4 bases and J by 2 bases, with 8 bases between. The CDR3 is 14 amino acids. Germline loops: CDR1 MDHEN, CDR2 SYDVKM. CDR3 loop: CASSSGGTNEKLFF. CDR3 sequence (DNA): TGTGCCAGCAGTTCGGGGGGTACTAATGAAAAACTGTTTTTT.